The clone carrying this TCR beta chain is a singleton in its sample. The source of the sample is a study of blood T cell repertoires in COVID-19. In the original analysis: Estimates of nucleated cell counts were drawn from the amplification of reference gene primers. The data were produced by immunoSEQ multiplex PCR, yet TCRdb's version contains in-frame clones alone and is incomplete. V, J and clone size are taken as reported in that table, and D and trimming were inferred from the DNA itself. This table holds roughly 140,000 clones, around 87% found once. The sequence was collected from a human donor in a cohort sampled during active COVID-19. What was sequenced was peripheral blood.

CDR3 residues: CASSLMGEGTEAFF. The CDR3 region has the DNA TGTGCCAGCAGCTTAATGGGAGAAGGCACTGAAGCTTTCTTT. The J gene is TRBJ1-1, the V gene TRBV7-9; D unclear. CDR1 SEHNR and CDR2 FQNEAQ come from the germline V gene (reference sequence). Trimming shortened V by 2 bases and J by 4 bases, and 11 bases separated the two germline ends. The CDR3 is 14 amino acids.